The next 20 T cell receptor beta chains were all read from a single sample in a study of OX40 agonist ivuxolimab in advanced cancers. Library preparation used the immunoSEQ multiplex PCR assay. TCRdb took over this immuneACCESS table, retaining in-frame rearrangements with V and J assigned. Such tables are incomplete; in checked studies, under half of the missing clones stem from an unresolved V gene, and the remainder is unexplained. A total of 30,000 to 40,000 clones appear in this sample, around nine tenths of them only once. The ten largest clones represent around 13% of the sample. This specimen was CD4+ or CD8+ T cells sorted from blood, taken in a trial of the OX40 agonist ivuxolimab. These receptors were collected from an adult with an advanced solid tumor such as melanoma, head and neck, liver or kidney cancer.

V usage is TRBV7-9 and J usage is TRBJ1-2; D not resolved. This CDR3 spans 15 amino acids. V lost 1 base and J 2 bases, leaving 11 bases between the germline ends. CDR1 SEHNR and CDR2 FQNEAQ come from the germline V gene (reference sequence). In DNA, the CDR3 is TGTGCCAGCAGCTTAGGGAGGGCAGCGAACTATGGCTACACCTTC. Protein: CASSLGRAANYGYTF.

Here the CDR3 reads CASSQGRADDSNYGYTF. Here the CDR3 DNA reads TGCGCCAGCAGCCAAGGCAGGGCAGATGACTCTAACTATGGCTACACCTTC. The rearrangement joins TRBV4-1 to TRBJ1-2; tentative D call: TRBD1 (5 bases). V shed 1 base and J shed 0 bases, with 15 bases lying between them. The CDR3 has 17 amino acids. CDR1 is MGHRA, CDR2 YSYEKL, per germline.

The DNA for the CDR3 is TGTGCCAGCGGTCAGAGGCAGGCAAATGGCTACACCTTC. This sequence encodes CASGQRQANGYTF. This chain links TRBV2 with TRBJ1-2; D gene ambiguous. The V gene's germline CDR1 is SNHLY and CDR2 FYNNEI. The CDR3 runs 13 residues. Trimming shortened V by 8 bases and J by 6 bases, and 16 bases separated the two germline ends.

This clone appeared a few times. The CDR3 coding sequence is TGTGCCAGCAGTGCCCGGGGTCGATCCTACGAGCAGTACTTC. It encodes CASSARGRSYEQYF. V and J are TRBV6-6 and TRBJ2-7, with a tentative D call TRBD2 (5 bases). Trimming removed 5 bases at V and 1 base at J, with 12 bases between. Germline lookup yields CDR1 MNHNY and CDR2 SVGAGI (reference sequence). This CDR3 has 14 residues.

This chain uses TRBV28 with TRBJ2-7; D gene uncertain. The CDR3 is made up of 12 amino acids. CDR1 and CDR2 (germline): MDHEN, SYDVKM. V was clipped by 6 bases and J by 3 bases, with 9 bases between them. The CDR3 DNA reads TGTGCCAGCAGCCCGATCAACTACGAGCAGTACTTC. Translation: CASSPINYEQYF.

This chain joins TRBV4-1 and TRBJ1-1, with D maybe TRBD1 (6 bases). The germline gives CDR1 MGHRA, CDR2 YSYEKL. The CDR3 length is 15 residues. Trimming stripped 0 bases from V and 4 bases from J, with 12 bases between. The CDR3 DNA reads TGCGCCAGCAGCCAAGATCCGGGGGCGGGCACTGAAGCTTTCTTT. Translated: CASSQDPGAGTEAFF.

The rearrangement uses TRBV23-1 and TRBJ2-7; no reliable D call. TRBV23-1 is recorded as an ORF, its role being uncertain. Trimming took 11 bases from V and 3 from J, leaving 8 bases between them. CDR3 size: 10 residues. CDR3 in amino acids: CALPSYEQYF. The CDR3 DNA is TGCGCCCTTCCAAGCTACGAGCAGTACTTC.

The chain couples TRBV19 to TRBJ1-1; D remains unclear. Looked up from germline, CDR1 is LNHDA and CDR2 is SQIVND (reference sequence). V was cut by 3 bases and J by 4 bases, with 9 bases left in between. The CDR3 runs 13 residues. The CDR3 DNA reads TGTGCCAGTAGTATGTGGGTGAGCACTGAAGCTTTCTTT. As protein: CASSMWVSTEAFF.

The chain is built from TRBV19 and TRBJ1-5; D is unclear. The CDR3 has 15 residues. Trimming removed 5 bases at V and 0 bases at J, with 11 bases between. Germline values: CDR1 LNHDA, CDR2 SQIVND (reference sequence). The CDR3 nucleotides read TGTGCCAGTAGTGAAAGGAGGGCTAGCAATCAGCCCCAGCATTTT. It encodes CASSERRASNQPQHF.

The V gene is TRBV19, the J gene TRBJ2-1; 10 bases are a match to TRBD2. J lost 8 bases, V lost 5 bases, and 9 bases had no gene match. CDR1 and CDR2 from the germline V gene are LNHDA and SQIVND (reference sequence). The CDR3 has 15 amino acids. DNA for the CDR3: TGTGCCAGTAGTTTCTCGACTAGCGGGCTCGATGAGCAGTTCTTC. Translating gives CASSFSTSGLDEQFF.

The V and J genes are TRBV6-6 and TRBJ1-1; TRBD1 matches 11 bases. With V trimmed by 6 bases and J by 5 bases, 8 bases remained unmatched. The CDR3 runs to 15 residues. In germline, CDR1 is MNHNY, CDR2 SVGAGI (reference sequence). The CDR3 DNA reads TGTGCCAGCAGAAGTCAGGGACAGGGGGGAACTGAAGCTTTCTTT. It encodes CASRSQGQGGTEAFF.

The chain has TRBV29-1 and TRBJ2-5; 9 nucleotides match TRBD1. The CDR3 runs to 14 residues. CDR1 is SQVTM and CDR2 is ANQGSEA in the germline V gene. V shed 8 bases, J shed 5 bases, and the junction held 12 bases outside the gene matches. In DNA, the CDR3 is TGCAGCTTAGGGATAACAGGGGGCTTGGAGACCCAGTACTTC. It translates to CSLGITGGLETQYF.

The rearrangement uses TRBV7-2 and TRBJ1-1, with 8 nucleotides matching TRBD1. Germline lookup yields CDR1 SGHTA and CDR2 FQGNSA. The CDR3 is 17 amino acids. V shed 0 bases, J shed 2 bases, and the junction held 8 bases outside the gene matches. The chain's CDR3 is CASSLAPPGQVNTEAFF. The CDR3 nucleotides read TGTGCCAGCAGCTTAGCCCCCCCGGGACAGGTCAACACTGAAGCTTTCTTT.

The rearrangement joins TRBV28 to TRBJ1-5; perhaps TRBD1 as D (6 bases). V lost 7 bases to trimming and J lost 0 bases, with 13 bases between them. The CDR3 runs to 15 residues. Germline V gene data show CDR1 as MDHEN and CDR2 as SYDVKM. The CDR3 here is CASKAGAYSNQPQHF. The CDR3, as DNA: TGTGCCAGCAAGGCAGGGGCTTATAGCAATCAGCCCCAGCATTTT.

The chain links TRBV7-2 to TRBJ2-1; D gene uncertain. From germline, CDR1 is SGHTA and CDR2 FQGNSA. The V gene lost 2 bases and the J gene lost 2 bases, with 13 bases spanning the gap. The CDR3 covers 16 residues. In nucleotides, the CDR3 is TGTGCCAGCAGCTTAAGGTTTGAGCGCCCCTACAATGAGCAGTTCTTC. This translates into CASSLRFERPYNEQFF.

Here the CDR3 DNA reads TGTGCCAGCCGCCCGAAGAACGGCCTGGTGGTGGCTGGGGCCAACGTCCTGACTTTC. It encodes CASRPKNGLVVAGANVLTF. The rearrangement joins TRBV5-4 to TRBJ2-6; D is unclear. This CDR3 has 19 residues. Germline values: CDR1 SGHNT, CDR2 YYREEE (reference sequence). Deletions cut 7 bases from V and 2 bases from J, with 25 bases between.

V gene TRBV5-8 combines with J gene TRBJ2-1, with D perhaps TRBD1 (6 bases). Germline V lookup: CDR1 SGHTS, CDR2 YDEGEE. The CDR3 extends over 15 amino acids. V was shortened by 4 bases and J by 1 base, with 12 bases between the two germline ends. In DNA form, the CDR3 reads TGTGCCAGCAGCCCTGGACAGACTTCCTACAATGAGCAGTTCTTC. Protein sequence: CASSPGQTSYNEQFF.

The J gene is TRBJ2-3, the V gene TRBV7-9; 9 nucleotides align to TRBD2. The CDR3 runs to 15 residues. Trimming cost V 3 bases and J 5 bases; bases outside gene matches: 6. Germline lookup yields CDR1 SEHNR and CDR2 FQNEAQ (reference sequence). The CDR3 nucleotides are TGTGCCAGCAGCTTGTGGGGGACTAGCTTAGATACGCAGTATTTT. This codes for CASSLWGTSLDTQYF.

The gene calls are TRBV6-4 and TRBJ1-3, with D possibly being TRBD1 (6 bases). This CDR3 has 16 residues. From germline, CDR1 is MRHNA and CDR2 SNTAGT. The V end was cut by 2 bases, the J end by 1 base, with 12 bases between. CDR3 loop: CASSDTDSRSGNTIYF. The CDR3 bases are TGTGCCAGCAGTGACACGGACAGCCGGTCTGGAAACACCATATATTTT.

The J gene is TRBJ2-7, the V gene TRBV4-2; TRBD1 matches 8 bases. V trimming: 4 bases; J trimming: 4 bases; junction bases outside the gene matches: 3. In germline, CDR1 is LGHNA, CDR2 YNFKEQ. This CDR3 has 13 amino acids. CDR3 loop: CASSPRTGYEQYF. CDR3 bases: TGTGCCAGCAGCCCCCGGACAGGGTACGAGCAGTACTTC.